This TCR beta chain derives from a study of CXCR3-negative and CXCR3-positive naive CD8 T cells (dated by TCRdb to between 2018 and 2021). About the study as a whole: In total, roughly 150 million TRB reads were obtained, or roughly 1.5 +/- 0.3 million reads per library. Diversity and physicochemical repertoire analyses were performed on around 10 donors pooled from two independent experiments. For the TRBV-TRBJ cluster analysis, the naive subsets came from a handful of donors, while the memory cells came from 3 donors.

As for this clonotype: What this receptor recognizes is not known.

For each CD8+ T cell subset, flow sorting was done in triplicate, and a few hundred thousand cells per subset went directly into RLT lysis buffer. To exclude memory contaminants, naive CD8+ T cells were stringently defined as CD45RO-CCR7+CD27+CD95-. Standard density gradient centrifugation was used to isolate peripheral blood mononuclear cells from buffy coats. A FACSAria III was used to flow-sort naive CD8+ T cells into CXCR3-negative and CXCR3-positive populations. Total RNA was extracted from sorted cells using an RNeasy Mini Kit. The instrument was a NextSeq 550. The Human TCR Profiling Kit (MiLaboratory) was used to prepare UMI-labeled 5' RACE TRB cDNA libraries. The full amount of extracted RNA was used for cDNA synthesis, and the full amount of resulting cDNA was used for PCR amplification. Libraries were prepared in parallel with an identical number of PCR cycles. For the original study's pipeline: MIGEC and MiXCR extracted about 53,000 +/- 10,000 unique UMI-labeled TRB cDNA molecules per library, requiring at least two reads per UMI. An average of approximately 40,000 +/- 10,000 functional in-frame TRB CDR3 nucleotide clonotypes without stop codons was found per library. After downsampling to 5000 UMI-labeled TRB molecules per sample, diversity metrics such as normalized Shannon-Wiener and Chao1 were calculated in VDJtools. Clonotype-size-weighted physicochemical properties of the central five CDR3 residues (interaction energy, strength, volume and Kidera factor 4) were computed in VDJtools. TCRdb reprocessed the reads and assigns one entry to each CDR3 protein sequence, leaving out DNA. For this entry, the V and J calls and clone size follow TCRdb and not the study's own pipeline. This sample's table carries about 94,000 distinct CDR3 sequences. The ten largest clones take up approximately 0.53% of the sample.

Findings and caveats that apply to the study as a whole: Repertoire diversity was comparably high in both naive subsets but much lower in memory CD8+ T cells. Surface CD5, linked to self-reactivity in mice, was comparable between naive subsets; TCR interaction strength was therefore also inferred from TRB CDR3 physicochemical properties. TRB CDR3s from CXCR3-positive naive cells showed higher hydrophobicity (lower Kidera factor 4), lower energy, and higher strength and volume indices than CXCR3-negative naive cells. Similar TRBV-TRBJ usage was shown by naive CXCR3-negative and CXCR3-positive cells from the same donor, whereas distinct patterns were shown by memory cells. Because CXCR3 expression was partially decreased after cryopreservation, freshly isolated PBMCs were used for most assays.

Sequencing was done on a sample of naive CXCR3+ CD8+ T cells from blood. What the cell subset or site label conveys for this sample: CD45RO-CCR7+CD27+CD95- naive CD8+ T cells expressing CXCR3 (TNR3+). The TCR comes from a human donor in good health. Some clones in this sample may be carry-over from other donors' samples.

Here the CDR3 is given as CASSTQDGGYGQYF. The chain is made from TRBV13 and TRBJ2-7; TCRdb's assignment of TRBD2 cannot be checked, as there is no DNA. CDR1 and CDR2 were assigned from the germline V gene (reference sequence) as PRHDT and FYEKMQ. The CDR3 sequence holds 14 residues, the cysteine and phenylalanine included. DNA was not recorded.